These T cell receptor beta chains were read from a single sample in a study of identical twins. TCRdb processed the 5' RACE reads anew with MiXCR; each CDR3 protein has one entry. Of around 570,000 distinct CDR3 sequences listed, around 9.6% are singletons. In addition, the sample was reused for a study of yellow fever vaccine responses in identical twins.

Sequenced material: PBMCs. These TCRs come from a woman aged 18-29 years in good health. The conserved cysteine and the conserved F or W are not part of the CDR3 here. The size of a clone is reported for some rows only, either as once, few or many, or as a class for expanded clones.

v_gene: TRBV5-1
abundance: .
j_gene: TRBJ2-1
CDR3aa: ASSPGTGYMVEQF

v_gene: TRBV5-1
abundance: .
j_gene: TRBJ2-3
CDR3aa: ASSLKQDTQY

v_gene: TRBV3-1
abundance: few
j_gene: TRBJ1-5
CDR3aa: ASSHEQGYSNQPQH

v_gene: TRBV6-5
abundance: many
j_gene: TRBJ2-1
CDR3aa: ASSWGTSGGSSYNEQF

v_gene: TRBV20-1
abundance: few
j_gene: TRBJ1-1
CDR3aa: SASKMRVRTEAF

v_gene: TRBV27
abundance: .
j_gene: TRBJ1-4
CDR3aa: ASSFEGVGEKLF

v_gene: TRBV28
abundance: few
j_gene: TRBJ2-1
CDR3aa: ASSSPPSPSSYNEQF

v_gene: TRBV6-1
abundance: few
j_gene: TRBJ2-3
CDR3aa: ASRPSGTDTQY

v_gene: TRBV7-9
abundance: many
j_gene: TRBJ1-5
CDR3aa: ASSLTGASSNQPQH

v_gene: TRBV5-1
abundance: few
j_gene: TRBJ2-2
CDR3aa: ASSRQDTGELF

v_gene: TRBV27
abundance: few
j_gene: TRBJ2-7
CDR3aa: ASSTQGSYEQY

v_gene: TRBV6-5
abundance: few
j_gene: TRBJ1-5
CDR3aa: ASSWDRGKSQPQH

v_gene: TRBV24-1
abundance: many
j_gene: TRBJ2-3
CDR3aa: ATSDFARGLDTQY

v_gene: TRBV5-1
abundance: many
j_gene: TRBJ2-7
CDR3aa: ASSLAIRDYEQY

v_gene: TRBV7-2
abundance: many
j_gene: TRBJ1-2
CDR3aa: ASSLALDRTGGDYGYT

v_gene: TRBV12-3/TRBV12-4
abundance: few
j_gene: TRBJ2-1
CDR3aa: AISFVSETSRLPYNEQF

v_gene: TRBV30
abundance: few
j_gene: TRBJ2-1
CDR3aa: AWSIGYNEQF

v_gene: TRBV6-4
abundance: few
j_gene: TRBJ2-1
CDR3aa: ASSTSGGENEQF

v_gene: TRBV7-2
abundance: few
j_gene: TRBJ2-7
CDR3aa: ASSARTSGSYGQY

v_gene: TRBV4-3
abundance: few
j_gene: TRBJ2-7
CDR3aa: ASSQDFSGSQFYEQY

v_gene: TRBV27
abundance: .
j_gene: TRBJ2-3
CDR3aa: ASSLGRHTQY

v_gene: TRBV7-6
abundance: few
j_gene: TRBJ1-2
CDR3aa: ASSLVWGVDYGYT

v_gene: TRBV18
abundance: .
j_gene: TRBJ1-3
CDR3aa: ASSPPSRGGNTIY

v_gene: TRBV7-2
abundance: few
j_gene: TRBJ2-7
CDR3aa: ASSQGGVGGTYEQY

v_gene: TRBV7-2
abundance: .
j_gene: TRBJ2-7
CDR3aa: ASSRMTGGRNEQY

v_gene: TRBV12-3/TRBV12-4
abundance: many
j_gene: TRBJ2-3
CDR3aa: ASSYLLRAVDTQY

v_gene: TRBV3-1
abundance: few
j_gene: TRBJ2-1
CDR3aa: ASSQYQRDDNEQF

v_gene: TRBV20-1
abundance: many
j_gene: TRBJ2-7
CDR3aa: SARAPVGGVSGGEEQY

v_gene: TRBV6-1
abundance: .
j_gene: TRBJ2-7
CDR3aa: ASSRNSGLGAYEQY

v_gene: TRBV28
abundance: few
j_gene: TRBJ2-3
CDR3aa: ASEPGQNTDTQY

v_gene: TRBV20-1
abundance: many
j_gene: TRBJ2-1
CDR3aa: SAPRPKGQF

v_gene: TRBV7-8
abundance: .
j_gene: TRBJ2-2
CDR3aa: ASSSRTSGFTGELF

v_gene: TRBV5-1
abundance: many
j_gene: TRBJ2-3
CDR3aa: ASSLEGTDTQY

v_gene: TRBV4-3
abundance: .
j_gene: TRBJ2-3
CDR3aa: ASSQDQAADTQY

v_gene: TRBV7-9
abundance: .
j_gene: TRBJ2-7
CDR3aa: ASSLWSDTPEQY

v_gene: TRBV6-2/TRBV6-3
abundance: .
j_gene: TRBJ2-5
CDR3aa: ASGGRLAQY

v_gene: TRBV5-1
abundance: few
j_gene: TRBJ2-3
CDR3aa: ASRTAGGSTDTQY

v_gene: TRBV2
abundance: few
j_gene: TRBJ2-7
CDR3aa: ASSEQGIREQY